This T cell receptor (beta chain) was sequenced during a study of naive and memory T cell subsets. General study results and limits: Diversity fell and Gini index rose from naive through CM, EM, EMRA. Over 95% of naive TCR sequences appeared only once after error correction, unlike memory subsets.

On this clonotype: Its antigen is not known.

V lost 2 bases and J lost 6; bases outside the gene matches: 8. The CDR3 sequence is 14 residues long. The germline V gene encodes CDR1 GTSNPN and CDR2 SVGIG (reference sequence). Four subsets defined by CD45RA and CD27 were sorted after CD3, CD4, CD8 and live/dead staining. Both TRBC1 and TRBC2 were covered by a beta constant-region primer of two equimolar oligonucleotides. The cDNA 3' end received a ligated single-stranded oligonucleotide carrying the SP2 primer and a 12-nucleotide UMI. MiXCR was run by TCRdb on the UMI-ligation and nested PCR reads, yielding one entry per CDR3 protein. Of around 40,000 distinct CDR3 sequences in the sample, 13% were seen once.

Sequenced input: effector memory CD4+ T cells from blood. Subset in this sample: effector memory, CD45RA- CD27-. The chain is built from TRBV30 and TRBJ1-1; 8 positions match TRBD1. This clonotype was obtained from a human donor in good health. The DNA for the CDR3 is TGTGCCTGGAGTTTGGACAGGGTTTTGTCTGAAGCTTTCTTT. Its protein product is CAWSLDRVLSEAFF.